Sequencing of this TCR beta chain was carried out in a study of CD8+ T cells in alopecia areata. cDNA reverse transcribed from extracted RNA served as the sequencing template. This table comes from immunoSEQ multiplex PCR, and its TCRdb copy is limited to in-frame clones, with some not included. The data contain 98,000 or so clones, roughly 60% of them singletons. The sequencing sample was made of CD8+ T cells sorted from blood. The origin of this receptor is a human donor in good health.

In DNA form, the CDR3 reads TGTGCCAGCAGCTGGATCGTCGGGCGAGGGGTGGATGGCTACACCTTC. Amino acids: CASSWIVGRGVDGYTF. The V gene is TRBV27, the J gene TRBJ1-2; maybe TRBD1 (5 bases). This CDR3 region has 16 residues. Trimming stripped 6 bases from V and 6 bases from J, with 23 bases between. The V gene's germline CDR1 is MNHEY and CDR2 SMNVEV (reference sequence).